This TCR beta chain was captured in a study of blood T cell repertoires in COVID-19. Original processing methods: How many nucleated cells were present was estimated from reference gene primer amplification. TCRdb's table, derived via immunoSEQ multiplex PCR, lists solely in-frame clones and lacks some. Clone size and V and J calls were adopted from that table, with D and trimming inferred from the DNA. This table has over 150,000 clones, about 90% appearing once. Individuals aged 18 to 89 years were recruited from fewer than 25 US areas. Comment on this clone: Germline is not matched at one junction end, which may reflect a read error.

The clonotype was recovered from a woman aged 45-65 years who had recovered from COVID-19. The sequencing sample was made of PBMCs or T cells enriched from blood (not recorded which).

As DNA, the CDR3 is TGCGCCAGCAGCTTAGACGACAGGGTTGACAGTGTCTTT. Protein product: CASSLDDRVDSVF. This sequence joins TRBV5-1 and TRBJ1-1, with 7 nucleotides matching TRBD1. Germline lookup yields CDR1 SGHRS and CDR2 YFSETQ. The CDR3 consists of 13 residues.